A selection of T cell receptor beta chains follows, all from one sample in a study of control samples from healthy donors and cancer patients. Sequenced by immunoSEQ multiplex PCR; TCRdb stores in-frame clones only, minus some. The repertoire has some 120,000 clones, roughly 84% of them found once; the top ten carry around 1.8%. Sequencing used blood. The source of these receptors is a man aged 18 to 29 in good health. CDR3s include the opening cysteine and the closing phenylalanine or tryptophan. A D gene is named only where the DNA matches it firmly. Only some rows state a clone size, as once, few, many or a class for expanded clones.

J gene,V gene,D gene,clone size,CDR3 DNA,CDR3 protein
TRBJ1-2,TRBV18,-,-,TGTGCCAGCTCACATTCCCATAGCTACACCTTC,CASSHSHSYTF
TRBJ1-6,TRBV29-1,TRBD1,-,TGCAGCGTTGGAGGGGACAGAAATTCACCCCTCCACTTT,CSVGGDRNSPLHF
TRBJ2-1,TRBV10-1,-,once,TGCGCCAGCAGAAATCGATACAATGAGCAGTTCTTC,CASRNRYNEQFF
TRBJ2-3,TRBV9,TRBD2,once,TGTGCCAGCAGCGCATCAGCCGGGACTAGCCATTATCATACGCAGTATTTT,CASSASAGTSHYHTQYF
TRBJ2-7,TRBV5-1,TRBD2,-,TGCGCCAGCAGCTTGGCACTAGCGGCAACCTACGAGCAGTACTTC,CASSLALAATYEQYF
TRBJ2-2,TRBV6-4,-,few,TGTGCCAGCAGTGACTCGACCTGGGGCACCGGGGAGCTGTTTTTT,CASSDSTWGTGELFF
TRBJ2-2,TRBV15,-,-,TGTGCCACCAGCGAGGGAGCGGCGAACACCGGGGAGCTGTTTTTT,CATSEGAANTGELFF
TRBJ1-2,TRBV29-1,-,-,TGCAGCGTTGAAAGTGGGGGGCAGGGCTATGGCTACACCTTC,CSVESGGQGYGYTF
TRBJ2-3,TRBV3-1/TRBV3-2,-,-,TGTGCCAGCAGCCAAGTTATAACAGATACGCAGTATTTT,CASSQVITDTQYF
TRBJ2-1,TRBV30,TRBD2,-,TGTGCCTGGAGTGCACCGGGAGGGCATGAGCAGTTCTTC,CAWSAPGGHEQFF
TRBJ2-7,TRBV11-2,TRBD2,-,TGTGCCAGCATCTTAGCGGGAGGGAGGTCCTACGAGCAGTACTTC,CASILAGGRSYEQYF
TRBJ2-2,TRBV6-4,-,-,TGTGCCAGCAGTGACCATGGGGTGGGAGCAAACACCGGGGAGCTGTTTTTT,CASSDHGVGANTGELFF
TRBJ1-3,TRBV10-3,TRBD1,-,TGTGCCACCCAGGGGGCTACTGGAAACACCATATATTTT,CATQGATGNTIYF
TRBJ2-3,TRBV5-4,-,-,TGTGCCAGCAGCTTCGCAGGGTACGGAGATACGCAGTATTTT,CASSFAGYGDTQYF
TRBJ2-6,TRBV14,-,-,TGTGCCAGCAGCCCCCCAAGGGCTGGGGCCAACGTCCTGACTTTC,CASSPPRAGANVLTF
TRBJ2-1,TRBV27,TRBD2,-,TGTGCCAGCAGTTCCCAAGCGGGAAGTGGTAATGAGCAGTTCTTC,CASSSQAGSGNEQFF
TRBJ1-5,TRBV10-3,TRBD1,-,TGTGCCATCAGTGAGTCGGGGGGACAGTCGGGTCAGCCCCAGCATTTT,CAISESGGQSGQPQHF
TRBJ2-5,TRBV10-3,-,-,TGTGCCACAGGGTCGGAGACCCAGTACTTC,CATGSETQYF
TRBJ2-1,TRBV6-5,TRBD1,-,TGTGCCAGCAGTTACAGGGACAGGGGGCATCATGAGCAGTTCTTC,CASSYRDRGHHEQFF
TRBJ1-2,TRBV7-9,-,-,TGTGCCAGCAGCTTACTATCTAAAGGCATGGGTACCTTC,CASSLLSKGMGTF